What follows is one T cell receptor beta chain and its context. Its antigen is undetermined. This PCR relied on a set of 60 Vbeta primers and 13 Jbeta primers. Sequencing was performed with immunoSEQ multiplex PCR; in TCRdb, only in-frame clones are kept and a portion is missing. The table records 100,000 to 150,000 clones, about two thirds of them present only once. The data were taken from a study of cytomegalovirus exposure and HLA in healthy donors. About the research overall: A previous analysis identified 100 million or so unique TCR beta sequences derived from approximately 190 million T cells. Among the approximately 380 donors who were genotyped, around 77% fell in the genetic ancestry cluster that is associated with self-reported Caucasian donors.

V dropped 4 bases and J dropped 2; count of bases not matched to a gene: 8. CDR1 MDHEN and CDR2 SYDVKM come from the germline V gene. This CDR3 comprises 16 residues. Study results and limitations: Indistinguishability led to the exclusion of some V segments, TRBV6-2 and TRBV6-3 included. The authors reported that TCR beta sequences could predict HLA-A and HLA-B alleles. These predictions were accurate for most subjects in the first cohort.

Sequencing was done on a sample of PBMCs. The source of this sequence is a woman aged 60-75 years in good health and CMV-seropositive. This chain links TRBV28 with TRBJ2-7; TRBD1 matches 10 bases. The CDR3 nucleotides read TGTGCCAGCAGTTCCTCGGGACAGGGGAACCCCTACGAGCAGTACTTC. The encoded protein is CASSSSGQGNPYEQYF.